This T cell receptor beta chain is from a study of shared clonotypes between healthy human individuals. Background on the study: Three plates were used per donor for CD4 naive, three for CD4 memory, two for CD8 naive and one for CD8 memory.

The V end lost 3 bases, the J end lost 8 bases, and 31 bases lay between the germline ends. Germline CDR1 is MDHEN and CDR2 is SYDVKM. The CDR3 runs 19 residues. Study-level points and caveats: Clonotype sharing among donors was thought likely to change with sequencing depth. Only blood was sampled; tissue repertoires likely differ.

Points on this clone: Antigen: not known.

A CD45RA+ naive subset and a CD45RA-negative memory subset were split from CD4+ cells. Libraries were prepared by immunoSEQ multiplex PCR; TCRdb keeps only in-frame clonotypes and omits some of them. Found here are some 300,000 clones, 73% of them singletons; the top ten hold more than 9%. This clonotype was sampled from a man aged 25 to 40 in good health. Sequencing was done on a sample of memory CD4+ T cells sorted from blood. Subset reported: CD45RA-negative fraction. The rearrangement uses TRBV28 and TRBJ1-2, with unresolved D. In DNA, the CDR3 is TGTGCCAGCAGTTTCCCCCCCGCCGGGCTCACCCCCCATTCGTTGGGCTACACCTTC. Amino acids: CASSFPPAGLTPHSLGYTF.